Listed below are T cell receptor beta chains from one sample, sequenced in a study of shared clonotypes between healthy human individuals. The table came from immunoSEQ multiplex PCR; TCRdb's copy has only in-frame clones and leaves some out. The sample consists of 1.6 million or so clones, approximately 98.5% of them appearing once. The sequencing input was naive CD4+ T cells sorted from blood. These receptors came from a man between 25 and 39 years old in good health. Each CDR3 is given with its conserved first and last residue. The D gene is left open where the match is weak. Not all rows give a size; the values are once, few, many and, for expanded clones, a class.

V gene,J gene,clone size,D gene,CDR3 DNA,CDR3 protein
TRBV11-2,TRBJ1-4,NA,TRBD1,TGTGCCAGCAGCCACAGGGGAGCAACTAATGAAAAACTGTTTTTT,CASSHRGATNEKLFF
TRBV10-1,TRBJ1-2,NA,NA,TGCGCCAGCAGTTCCGGACAAGACTATGGCTACACCTTC,CASSSGQDYGYTF
TRBV6-5,TRBJ2-1,once,TRBD2,TGTGCCAGCAGTTCCCTTAGCGGGAGATTCAACAATGAGCAGTTCTTC,CASSSLSGRFNNEQFF
TRBV5-1,TRBJ1-1,once,NA,TGCGCCAGCAGCCGCGAATTGGGCCAGATAACTTTCTTT,CASSRELGQITFF
TRBV7-9,TRBJ2-7,NA,TRBD2,TGTGCCAGCAGCTCCGCGACTAGCGGGAGTAACGAGCAGTACTTC,CASSSATSGSNEQYF
TRBV7-6,TRBJ2-7,NA,TRBD2,TGTGCCAGCAGCCCACCCACCAGCGGGGGGCTTCGCGAGCAGTACTTC,CASSPPTSGGLREQYF
TRBV7-3,TRBJ2-1,NA,NA,TGTGCCAGCAGCTTAACGGGAGACTCCTACAATGAGCAGTTCTTC,CASSLTGDSYNEQFF
TRBV29-1,TRBJ2-3,NA,NA,TGCAGCGCCAGAGGAGGGTCCACGGTAAACAGAGATACGCAGTATTTT,CSARGGSTVNRDTQYF
TRBV5-4,TRBJ2-3,NA,NA,TGTGCCAGCAGCTTGCGGGACTTGACAGATACGCAGTATTTT,CASSLRDLTDTQYF
TRBV14,TRBJ1-1,NA,TRBD1,TGTGCCAGCAGTCACTTTCGGCAGGGGGTGTACGAAGCTTTCTTT,CASSHFRQGVYEAFF
TRBV9,TRBJ2-5,NA,TRBD1,TGTGCCAGCAGCCCCAGGAGACCCTCAGGGGGAGAGACCCAGTACTTC,CASSPRRPSGGETQYF
TRBV7-8,TRBJ2-6,NA,NA,TGTGCCAGCAGCGCCAGAAGTGATGGGGCCAACGTCCTGACTTTC,CASSARSDGANVLTF
TRBV5-1,TRBJ2-5,NA,TRBD1,TGCGCCAGCAGCCCGGAGGGGACAGGGGATTGGGAGACCCAGTACTTC,CASSPEGTGDWETQYF
TRBV5-4,TRBJ1-4,NA,TRBD1,TGTGCCAGCAGCCGACAGGGTTATAGTGAAAAACTGTTTTTT,CASSRQGYSEKLFF
TRBV10-1,TRBJ2-1,NA,TRBD2,TGCGCCAGCAGTGAGTCGCTAGCGGGAGATTATGAGCAGTTCTTC,CASSESLAGDYEQFF
TRBV6-5,TRBJ2-4,once,NA,TGTGCCACCCGGGACCTGATCAAAAACATTCAGTACTTC,CATRDLIKNIQYF
TRBV19,TRBJ2-1,NA,TRBD2,TGTGCCAGTAGTTCCCTAGCGGGTCAGGCGTTCTTC,CASSSLAGQAFF
TRBV10-1,TRBJ1-1,NA,NA,TGCGCCAGCAGTGACGGGGGCACTGAAGCTTTCTTT,CASSDGGTEAFF
TRBV19,TRBJ1-2,NA,TRBD1,TGTGCCAGTAGTATTACGCAGGGGGAGGACTATGGCTACACCTTC,CASSITQGEDYGYTF
TRBV18,TRBJ2-7,NA,NA,TGTGCCAGCTCACCACCAGGGGTACACGAGCAGTACTTC,CASSPPGVHEQYF
TRBV4-1,TRBJ2-4,NA,NA,TGCGCCAGCAGCCAAGAGGGCGGCGGGCTCGTGGGGGACATTCAGTACTTC,CASSQEGGGLVGDIQYF
TRBV6-1,TRBJ1-2,once,TRBD1,TGTGCCAGCCGGACAGGGGGCAGAACTAACTATGGCTACACCTTC,CASRTGGRTNYGYTF
TRBV28,TRBJ1-1,NA,TRBD1,TGTGCCAGCAGCCAAACAGGGGGCGCTAACACTGAAGCTTTCTTT,CASSQTGGANTEAFF
TRBV7-3,TRBJ2-2,once,NA,TGTGCCAGCAAGCAGGCAGTGCGGACCGGGGAGCTGTTTTTT,CASKQAVRTGELFF
TRBV28,TRBJ2-7,once,NA,TGTGCCAGCTCAGGACCAACCTACGAGCAGTACTTC,CASSGPTYEQYF
TRBV7-9,TRBJ2-7,NA,NA,TGTGCCAGCAGCTTCCTGGGGCTAACCTACGAGCAGTACTTC,CASSFLGLTYEQYF
TRBV14,TRBJ2-2,NA,NA,TGTGCCAGCAGCCAAGCTTCGGGGGCCGGGGAGCTGTTTTTT,CASSQASGAGELFF
TRBV6-5,TRBJ2-3,NA,NA,TGTGCCAGCATGGCCCCCCCGGAGGAGACGCAGTATTTT,CASMAPPEETQYF
TRBV4-3,TRBJ2-2,NA,NA,TGCGCCAGCAGCCAGGGTAGTGTGGGGCAAAACACCGGGGAGCTGTTTTTT,CASSQGSVGQNTGELFF
TRBV6-1,TRBJ2-7,NA,TRBD2,TGTGCCAGCACGGCTAGCGGGAATAGCGAGCAGTACTTC,CASTASGNSEQYF
TRBV7-2,TRBJ1-5,once,TRBD1,TGTGCCAGCAGCTTGATCGGGCCAACCGGGACAGGGAACAATCAGCCCCAGCATTTT,CASSLIGPTGTGNNQPQHF
TRBV7-8,TRBJ2-2,NA,TRBD1,TGTGCCAGCAGCTTAGCGTTTCGAGGACAGGGGCGAACCGGGGAGCTGTTTTTT,CASSLAFRGQGRTGELFF
TRBV9,TRBJ1-1,NA,NA,TGTGCCAGCAGCGTAGATGAGGGGGGACGGAGGAACACTGAAGCTTTCTTT,CASSVDEGGRRNTEAFF
TRBV15,TRBJ2-7,NA,NA,TGTGCCACCAGCAGAGGTACAGGACCCTACGAGCAGTACTTC,CATSRGTGPYEQYF
TRBV2,TRBJ1-5,NA,NA,TGTGCCAGCAGTCCTACAGGGAGGTGGCCCCAGCATTTT,CASSPTGRWPQHF
TRBV7-2,TRBJ1-1,NA,NA,TGTGCCAGCAGCTTAGATGTCACTGAAGCTTTCTTT,CASSLDVTEAFF
TRBV5-1,TRBJ1-1,NA,TRBD1,TGCGCCAGCAGCCAACAGGGGGGCTCTGAAGCTTTCTTT,CASSQQGGSEAFF
TRBV15,TRBJ2-7,NA,TRBD2,TGTGCCACCAGCAGACCGGGACTAGCGCCCTACGAGCAGTACTTC,CATSRPGLAPYEQYF
TRBV5-4,TRBJ1-4,NA,NA,TGTGCCAGCAGCTTGAGTCAGGGGAGTGAAAAACTGTTTTTT,CASSLSQGSEKLFF
TRBV5-1,TRBJ2-5,NA,NA,TGCGCCAGCAGCTTGGTGCCCCAGGAGACCCAGTACTTC,CASSLVPQETQYF
TRBV18,TRBJ2-3,NA,TRBD2,TGTGCCAGCTCACCTCAGCGGGACCTAACCACAGATACGCAGTATTTT,CASSPQRDLTTDTQYF
TRBV6-1,TRBJ2-3,NA,NA,TGTGCCAGCAGTGCCCCGAGAGGGGGGCAAAAGGACACAGATACGCAGTATTTT,CASSAPRGGQKDTDTQYF
TRBV5-6,TRBJ2-7,NA,NA,TGTGCCAGCACCTCCTCGAGGGGAGGGGGCGAGCAGTACTTC,CASTSSRGGGEQYF
TRBV14,TRBJ2-4,NA,NA,TGTGCCAGCAGCCAAGACGGGCAGGGTCTGGGTTTTGGCATTCAGTACTTC,CASSQDGQGLGFGIQYF
TRBV10-3,TRBJ2-7,NA,NA,TGTGCCATCAGTGAGTCGTTCGTTGTCGAGCAGTACTTC,CAISESFVVEQYF
TRBV7-9,TRBJ2-1,NA,NA,TGTGCCAGCAGCTTTTTTTTAGGCTCCTACAATGAGCAGTTCTTC,CASSFFLGSYNEQFF
TRBV7-9,TRBJ1-2,NA,NA,TGTGCCAGCAGCTCCAGTTCGTATGGCTACACCTTC,CASSSSSYGYTF
TRBV2,TRBJ1-5,once,NA,TGTGCCAGCATCTTGGGCAGGGGTGCCAATCAGCCCCAGCATTTT,CASILGRGANQPQHF
TRBV27,TRBJ2-7,NA,TRBD1,TGTGCCAGCAGTAGCCTAGGGACAGGGGTGGGTAGGCAGGCCTACGAGCAGTACTTC,CASSSLGTGVGRQAYEQYF
TRBV28,TRBJ1-2,NA,NA,TGTGCCAGCAGAGGTAACTATGGCTACACCTTC,CASRGNYGYTF
TRBV29-1,TRBJ2-3,NA,NA,TGCAGCGTTGGAGGGAAACTCACAGATACGCAGTATTTT,CSVGGKLTDTQYF
TRBV18,TRBJ2-7,NA,TRBD1,TGTGCCAGCTCGCCTACCGCTAGGGGGACAGATTTCTACGAGCAGTACTTC,CASSPTARGTDFYEQYF
TRBV29-1,TRBJ2-1,NA,TRBD2,TGCAGCGTTGCCAGAGCGGGAGTATTTACTGAGCAGTTCTTC,CSVARAGVFTEQFF
TRBV29-1,TRBJ2-2,NA,NA,TGCAGCTCCCGAAGTAGCCTGAACACCGGGGAGCTGTTTTTT,CSSRSSLNTGELFF
TRBV2,TRBJ2-5,NA,NA,TGTGCCAGCAAAGTTCTTCTACAAGAGACCCAGTACTTC,CASKVLLQETQYF
TRBV19,TRBJ2-1,NA,TRBD2,TGTGCCAGTAGTTCCTCGGGACTAGCGGGAAATGAGCAGTTCTTC,CASSSSGLAGNEQFF
TRBV29-1,TRBJ1-3,NA,NA,TGCAGCGTTGCATGGGCATTTGATGGAAACACCATATATTTT,CSVAWAFDGNTIYF
TRBV7-9,TRBJ2-3,NA,TRBD2,TGTGCCAGCAGCAGCGGGAGGGCTAGCACAGATACGCAGTATTTT,CASSSGRASTDTQYF
TRBV2,TRBJ2-1,NA,NA,TGTGCCAGCAGAGCTACAGGGAGCTCCTACAATGAGCAGTTCTTC,CASRATGSSYNEQFF